This T cell receptor beta chain was sequenced in a study of CD8+CD57+ T cells in acquired aplastic anemia. As for the study in general: Across the sorted CD4+ and CD8+ cells, DNA amounts averaged roughly 3 ug.

The use of genomic DNA as template underpinned the TCR beta VDJ and CDR3 profiling. Via MiXCR, TCRdb re-called the reads, giving one row per CDR3 protein. Among fewer than 200,000 distinct CDR3 sequences listed, roughly half were seen once. For sequencing, patients were chosen who had shown expansion of CD8+CD57+ cells by flow cytometry. Severe acquired aplastic anemia was the diagnosis recorded for all patients. The ends were cut back, 6 bases at V and 6 bases at J, with 8 bases in the middle. Germline V gene sequence: CDR1 SGHRS, CDR2 YFSETQ. The CDR3 contains 11 residues. This chain uses TRBV5-1 with TRBJ2-3, with D uncertain. The TCR was taken from a human donor with aplastic anemia. Specimen: sorted CD4+, CD8+, or CD8+CD57+ T cells (not recorded which) from PBMCs. The CDR3 loop is CASTRLDTQYF. Here the CDR3 DNA reads TGCGCCAGCACCAGGCTGGATACGCAGTATTTT. The complete variable domain, with remaining parts taken from reference TRBV5-1 and TRBJ2-3, reads KAGVTQTPRYLIKTRGQQVTLSCSPISGHRSVSWYQQTPGQGLQFLFEYFSETQRNKGNFPGRFSGRQFSNSRSEMNVSTLELGDSALYLCASTRLDTQYFGPGTRLTVL.